These T cell receptor beta chains were read from a single sample in a study of T cells expressing NK-cell markers. Each CDR3 protein gets one entry in TCRdb, which reprocessed the 5' RACE reads and gives no DNA. Recorded for this sample: 250,000 to 300,000 distinct CDR3 sequences. The sample comprised blood T cells: a sorted CD56 or NKG2C T cell subset, CD4+ or CD8+ T cells, or bulk PBMC T cells (not recorded which). The receptors here all came from a woman between 18 and 75 years old in good health. Both conserved end residues are part of each CDR3.

V gene	J gene	CDR3 protein
TRBV5-4	TRBJ2-1	CASSLYSGRAEGEQFF
TRBV20-1	TRBJ2-5	CSAAASGITYQETQYF
TRBV20-1	TRBJ1-4	CSVLLDRGRSEKLFF
TRBV12-3/TRBV12-4	TRBJ2-1	CASSPLTSGTYNEQFF
TRBV7-2	TRBJ1-4	CASSLDLRNEKLFF
TRBV28	TRBJ1-5	CASQTQGSDQPQHF
TRBV5-6	TRBJ2-2	CASSFGARFNTGELFF
TRBV4-3	TRBJ2-2	CASSQGDGRTGELFF
TRBV6-2/TRBV6-3	TRBJ1-2	CASSSPTGDGYGYTF
TRBV6-1	TRBJ2-7	CASSRTSGQAYEQYF
TRBV7-2	TRBJ2-7	CASSSLRVGEQYF
TRBV9	TRBJ2-5	CASSATPGTAQETQYF
TRBV20-1	TRBJ2-5	CSAPGTGGLVQETQYF